This TCR beta chain appears in the sequencing data of a study of blood T cell repertoires in COVID-19. Study in general: Sites in the United States, Italy and Spain provided acute and convalescent COVID-19 samples. Sample material is recorded as cDNA or gDNA derived from T cells, B-cell-depleted T cells, or PBMCs.

This CDR3 contains 14 residues. The germline V gene has CDR1 SGHRS and CDR2 YFSETQ. The ends lost 4 bases at V and 13 bases at J; junction bases unmatched: 16. Original processing notes: Researchers report that nucleated cell counts were estimated from reference gene primer amplification. Clones were sequenced by immunoSEQ multiplex PCR, and TCRdb holds only the in-frame ones, with some missing. V, J and clone size derive from that table, while D and trimming were established from the DNA sequence. The repertoire holds fewer than 85,000 clones, with approximately 85% as singletons. This clonotype was sampled from a man older than 75 with acute or convalescent COVID-19. This rearrangement joins TRBV5-1 to TRBJ1-2; 7 bases fit TRBD1. Sequencing was done on a sample of peripheral blood. CDR3 sequence reads: CASSPHTPGQDCTF. For the CDR3, the DNA is TGCGCCAGCAGCCCCCATACGCCCGGACAGGATTGCACCTTC.